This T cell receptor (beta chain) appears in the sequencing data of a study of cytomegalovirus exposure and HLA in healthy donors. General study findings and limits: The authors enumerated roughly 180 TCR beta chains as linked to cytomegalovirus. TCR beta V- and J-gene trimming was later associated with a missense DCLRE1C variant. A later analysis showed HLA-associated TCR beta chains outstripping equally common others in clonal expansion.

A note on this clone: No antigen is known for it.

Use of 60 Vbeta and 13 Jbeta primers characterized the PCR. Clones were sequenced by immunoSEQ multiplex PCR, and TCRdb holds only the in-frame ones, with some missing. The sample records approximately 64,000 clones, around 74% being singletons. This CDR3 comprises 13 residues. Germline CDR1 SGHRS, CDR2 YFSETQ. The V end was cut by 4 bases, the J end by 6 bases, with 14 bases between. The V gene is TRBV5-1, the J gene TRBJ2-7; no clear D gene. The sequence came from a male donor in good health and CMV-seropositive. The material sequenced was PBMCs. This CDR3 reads CASSLKDGLEQYF. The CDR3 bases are TGCGCCAGCAGCCTAAAGGATGGGCTCGAGCAGTACTTC.